The next 22 T cell receptor beta chains were all read from a single sample in a study of tumor-infiltrating lymphocytes in primary liver carcinoma. Reverse transcription of approximately 520 ng total RNA with a constant-region primer produced TCR beta cDNA. Three nested multiplex PCR rounds of slightly modified ARM-PCR generated TCR beta libraries. TRBV1-TRBV30 forward primers paired with a C-beta reverse primer were used in the first two PCR rounds, which ran roughly 9 cycles each. Via MiXCR, TCRdb re-called the multiplex PCR reads, giving one row per CDR3 protein. The sample yields roughly 120,000 distinct CDR3 sequences, around 70% seen once. Co-extraction of RNA and DNA was performed on roughly 17-32 mg of unsorted bulk tissue. Sequenced material: tumor-adjacent normal liver tissue. The receptors originated from a woman aged 55 to 70 with primary liver carcinoma and hepatitis B virus infection.

Concerning this clonotype: One junction end does not reproduce the germline sequence, and a read error may be involved. The chain has TRBV29-1 and TRBJ2-2; 7 bases match TRBD1. Per the germline V gene, CDR1 is SQVTM and CDR2 is ANQGSEA. The CDR3 runs 16 residues. As DNA, the CDR3 is TGCAGTGTTGGGGAACAGGGGTCACATAACACCGTGGAGCTGTTTTTT. It encodes CSVGEQGSHNTVELFF.

This clonotype has a single count. This chain links TRBV6-5 with TRBJ2-1; a possible D gene is TRBD1 (6 bases). The CDR3 runs 16 residues. The germline V gene encodes CDR1 MNHEY and CDR2 SVGAGI. V was pared by 2 bases and J by 7 bases, with 18 bases between. This CDR3 is CASSYPVQGARNEQFF. The CDR3 DNA reads TGTGCCAGCAGTTACCCAGTACAGGGAGCGCGGAATGAGCAGTTCTTC.

On this clonotype itself: This may be a read error, as it is one base from a much larger clone. As DNA, the CDR3 is TGTGCCACCCCGGAGGACAATGCGCAGTTCTTC. It translates to CATPEDNAQFF. V and J are TRBV2 and TRBJ2-1, with D tentatively TRBD1 or TRBD2 (5 bases each). The length of the CDR3 is 11 residues. The germline V gene has CDR1 SNHLY and CDR2 FYNNEI.

Note on this clonotype: A clone one base away is much larger, so this may be a read error. This rearrangement joins TRBV7-9 to TRBJ2-4; a possible D gene is TRBD1 (5 bases). Germline values: CDR1 SEHNR, CDR2 FQNEAQ (reference sequence). Trimming took 2 bases from V and 3 from J, leaving 17 bases between them. The CDR3 length is 17 residues. CDR3 bases: TGTGCCAGCAGCTTATGGACACCTAGTAGAGTCAAAAACATTCAGTACTTC. Its protein product is CASSLWTPSRVKNIQYF.

A remark on this clonotype: One junction end does not reproduce the germline sequence, and a read error may be involved. The genes are TRBV12-3 or TRBV12-4 and TRBJ1-3; D call uncertain. CDR3 size: 13 residues. CDR3 DNA: TGTGCTAGCACCCTCCCCTGTGGTAACACCATATATTTT. Protein sequence: CASTLPCGNTIYF.

The chain couples TRBV7-9 to TRBJ1-1; TRBD1 matches at 7 bases. Trimming took 5 bases from V and 1 from J; bases not matched to a gene: 7. Germline CDR1 is SEHNR and CDR2 is FQNEAQ (reference sequence). This CDR3 comprises 15 residues. CDR3 amino acids: CASSPGGAANTEAFF. The CDR3 nucleotides read TGTGCCAGCAGCCCAGGGGGGGCAGCGAACACTGAAGCTTTCTTT.

About this clonotype itself: A junction end diverges from the germline sequence, so it may reflect a read error. This chain connects TRBV5-4 to TRBJ1-1; D uncertain. CDR3 length equals 14 residues. Germline lookup yields CDR1 SGHNT and CDR2 YYREEE (reference sequence). Written as DNA, the CDR3 is TGTGCCAGCAGCTTGAGGTACTTGTACACTGAAGCTCTCTTT. It encodes CASSLRYLYTEALF.

Concerning this clonotype: A read error may be the cause here, since a much bigger clone is one base away. The chain uses TRBV28 and TRBJ2-7; D unclear. Germline V gene sequence: CDR1 MDHEN, CDR2 SYDVKM. V was pared by 5 bases and J by 2 bases, with 7 bases between. This CDR3 contains 12 residues. The CDR3 spells CASSTKAYEQYF. CDR3 DNA sequence: TGTGCCAGCAGTACTAAGGCCTACGAGCAGTACTTC.

The rearrangement uses TRBV2 and TRBJ2-4; D is ambiguous. This CDR3 contains 14 residues. Trimming shortened V by 5 bases and J by 3 bases, and 11 bases separated the two germline ends. Per germline, CDR1 SNHLY and CDR2 FYNNEI. CDR3 region: CASSKNHDKNIQYF. The CDR3 DNA sequence: TGTGCCAGCAGTAAAAACCACGACAAAAACATTCAGTACTTC.

In regard to this clonotype: The CDR3 ends on some other residue instead of the conserved phenylalanine or tryptophan, so this is likely a read error. The rearrangement uses TRBV28 and TRBJ1-2; possibly TRBD1 for D (6 bases). The CDR3 sequence is 14 residues long. Germline V gives CDR1 MDHEN, CDR2 SYDVKM. CDR3 amino acids: CASSLGGRLYGYTL. The CDR3 DNA follows: TGTGCCAGCAGTTTAGGGGGCCGTCTTTATGGATACACCCTC.

This clonotype has a count of ten or more. CDR3 amino acids: CAWSFEGFSTDTQYF. CDR3 coding DNA: TGTGCCTGGAGCTTCGAGGGATTCTCCACAGATACGCAGTATTTT. The chain joins TRBV30 to TRBJ2-3, with a weak D call TRBD2 (5 bases). V was pared by 3 bases and J by 2 bases, with 15 bases between. Looked up from germline, CDR1 is GTSNPN and CDR2 is SVGIG (reference sequence). CDR3 size: 15 residues.

This clonotype occurred once. A junction end diverges from the germline sequence, so it may reflect a read error. The chain couples TRBV6-6 to TRBJ1-6; TRBD1 aligns across 7 bases. There are 16 residues in the CDR3. The germline gives CDR1 MNHNY, CDR2 SVGAGI (reference sequence). The CDR3 DNA sequence: TGTGCCAGCAGTACCACAACAGGGGACTCGAGGTCACCTCTCCACTTT. It encodes CASSTTTGDSRSPLHF.

The CDR3: CSVQGPGISKQFF. The CDR3 region has the DNA TGCAGCGTTCAAGGACCAGGGATCAGTAAGCAGTTCTTC. The chain joins TRBV29-1 to TRBJ2-1; TRBD1 might be the D (5 bases). Trimming stripped 5 bases from V and 11 bases from J, with 19 bases between. The V gene's germline CDR1 is SQVTM and CDR2 ANQGSEA. The CDR3 length is 13 residues.

As to this clonotype: At one of its ends the junction is not consistent with the germline gene, which may arise from a read error. This sequence joins TRBV5-5 and TRBJ2-1; a weak D match, TRBD2 (5 bases). This CDR3 comprises 17 residues. The V gene's germline CDR1 is SGHKS and CDR2 YYEKEE (reference sequence). The CDR3 reads CASSSKPSWSSYNEQFF. CDR3 DNA sequence: TGTGCCAGTAGCTCTAAACCTAGCTGGAGTAGTTACAATGAGCAGTTCTTC.

On this clonotype: One end of the junction fails to match germline, which may point to a read error. V is TRBV6-1 and J is TRBJ1-5; D may be TRBD1 (6 bases). Germline assignment: CDR1 MNHNS and CDR2 SASEGT. This CDR3 has 15 amino acids. CDR3 nucleotide sequence: TGTGCCAGCAGTGCGGTCTCCCTCGGCGGACAGCCCAAGCATTTT. This codes for CASSAVSLGGQPKHF.

Comment on this clonotype: The missing conserved phenylalanine or tryptophan at the end of this CDR3 makes a read error likely. V is TRBV29-1 and J is TRBJ2-3; possibly TRBD2 for D (6 bases). The CDR3 has 13 amino acids. Germline V gene data show CDR1 as SQVTM and CDR2 as ANQGSEA. The CDR3 DNA follows: TGCAGCGTAGAAGGGAGGAGCACAGATACTCAGTATTCT. This encodes CSVEGRSTDTQYS.

This clonotype was detected many times. The chain combines TRBV28 with TRBJ2-5; TRBD2 agrees at 8 bases. With V trimmed by 3 bases and J by 0 bases, 6 bases remained unmatched. The CDR3 is 16 residues long. CDR1 and CDR2 (germline): MDHEN, SYDVKM. The CDR3 sequence: CASSFQRGTYQETQYF. CDR3 coding DNA: TGTGCCAGCAGTTTCCAGCGGGGGACGTACCAAGAGACCCAGTACTTC.

This clonotype came up a few times. A much larger clone lies one base from this, so it may be a read error. The V gene is TRBV12-3 or TRBV12-4, the J gene TRBJ1-1, with TRBD1 identical over 8 bases. The V and J ends lost 6 bases and 3 bases, in that order; junction bases with no gene match: 9. The CDR3 runs to 15 residues. The chain's CDR3 is CASSRGQGRDTEAFF. The CDR3 region has the DNA TGTGCCAGCAGCCGCGGACAGGGACGTGACACTGAAGCTTTCTTT.

The genes are TRBV29-1 and TRBJ2-7; 10 bases match TRBD1. The V segment lost 6 bases and the J segment 7 bases; nucleotides outside the gene matches: 9. Per the germline V gene, CDR1 is SQVTM and CDR2 is ANQGSEA. This CDR3 is 13 amino acids long. CDR3 nucleotides: TGCAGCGTGACCGGGACAGGGGCGTCAGAGCAGTACTTC. It yields the protein CSVTGTGASEQYF.

This clonotype occurred many times. The chain uses TRBV5-4 and TRBJ1-1; no definite D call. CDR1 SGHNT and CDR2 YYREEE come from the germline V gene (reference sequence). Trimming took 1 base from V and 3 from J, leaving 7 bases between them. The CDR3 length is 13 residues. The CDR3 coding sequence is TGTGCCAGCAGCTTGCAGAGTTACACTGAAGCTTTCTTT. It yields the protein CASSLQSYTEAFF.

The rearrangement links TRBV28 to TRBJ2-4; D is perhaps TRBD2 (5 bases). CDR1 and CDR2 from the germline V gene are MDHEN and SYDVKM. The CDR3 consists of 17 residues. V was pared by 4 bases and J by 0 bases, with 16 bases between. Here the CDR3 DNA reads TGTGCCAGCAGTTCCCCGGGATGTTATCTAGCCAAAAACATTCAGTACTTC. Translating it yields CASSSPGCYLAKNIQYF.

This clonotype has only one observation. The CDR3 end shows no conserved phenylalanine or tryptophan, and so a read error is likely. The chain combines TRBV6-1 with TRBJ1-2, with 9 positions matching TRBD1. The CDR3 is 14 residues long. In germline, CDR1 is MNHNS, CDR2 SASEGT. CDR3 in DNA: TGTGCCAACAGTGAAAACTGGACAGGGGAAGGCTACACCTTA. It is translated as CANSENWTGEGYTL.